This T cell receptor beta chain was captured by sequencing in a study of neoadjuvant anti-PD-1 for oral cavity cancer. The table came from immunoSEQ multiplex PCR; TCRdb's copy has only in-frame clones and leaves some out. The sample gives about 81,000 clones, 84% of which show up once; 2.5% to 3.5% is in the top ten. From germline, CDR1 is LNHDA and CDR2 SQIVND (reference sequence). The length of the CDR3 is 14 residues. Deletions cut 8 bases from V and 0 bases from J, with 11 bases between. The receptor was derived from a person aged 40 to 85 with oral cavity squamous cell carcinoma. The sequencing used PBMCs, collected before nivolumab (anti-PD-1) treatment. The rearrangement uses TRBV19 and TRBJ1-5, with D perhaps matching TRBD1 (5 bases). CDR3 coding DNA: TGTGCCAGTCATGGGGGTTATAGCAATCAGCCCCAGCATTTT. This codes for CASHGGYSNQPQHF. The full variable domain, completed using reference TRBV19 and TRBJ1-5, is DGGITQSPKYLFRKEGQNVTLSCEQNLNHDAMYWYRQDPGQGLRLIYYSQIVNDFQKGDIAEGYSVSREKKESFPLTVTSAQKNPTAFYLCASHGGYSNQPQHFGDGTRLSIL.